What follows describes a single T cell receptor beta chain. In the original workflow: Amplification with reference gene primers provided the estimates of nucleated cell counts. TCRdb's copy holds only in-frame clones and misses some; the assay was immunoSEQ multiplex PCR. V and J calls plus clone size are reproduced from that table; the DNA served to infer D and trimming. This sample has about 130,000 clones; about 80% occur once, and the top ten carry roughly 15%. This sample was taken from a study of blood T cell repertoires in COVID-19. Study-wide context: Sites across the United States, Italy and Spain contributed samples from acute and convalescent COVID-19. Sources were T cells, B-cell-depleted T cells, or PBMCs; the material itself was cDNA or gDNA.

The sequence was obtained from a woman between 45 and 65 years old with acute or convalescent COVID-19. The sample comprised peripheral blood.

Here the CDR3 DNA reads TGTGCCAGCAGCTTCCTCTCCCGTGGGAGCCAAGAGACCCAGTACTTC. Protein product: CASSFLSRGSQETQYF. V gene TRBV7-8 combines with J gene TRBJ2-5, with D possibly matching TRBD2 (5 bases). The CDR3 has 16 residues. Trimming left V 3 bases short and J 1 base short, with 15 bases between. In germline, CDR1 is SGHVS, CDR2 FQNEAQ.